These 14 T cell receptor beta chains were all obtained from the same sample, sequenced in a study of cytomegalovirus exposure and HLA in healthy donors. The PCR made use of 60 Vbeta and 13 Jbeta primers. The method was immunoSEQ multiplex PCR; TCRdb's version includes in-frame clones alone and lacks a portion of them. The table has about 160,000 clones, over 70% seen once. Sequencing was done on a sample of PBMCs. The receptor source for this set is a man aged 45 to 65 in good health and CMV-seropositive.

This chain links TRBV28 with TRBJ1-5; TRBD1 aligns across 7 bases. The CDR3 runs to 14 residues. Germline V gene lookup returns CDR1 MDHEN and CDR2 SYDVKM. J gave up 1 base and V 6 bases, and 3 bases lay outside the gene matches. The CDR3 nucleotides are TGTGCCAGCAGGGCGGGACAGAGCAATCAGCCCCAGCATTTT. Its protein product is CASRAGQSNQPQHF.

The genes are TRBV5-4 and TRBJ1-1; the D is unclear. The CDR3 is 14 amino acids. Trimming removed 1 base from V and 2 bases from J, with 9 bases in between. Per the germline V gene, CDR1 is SGHNT and CDR2 is YYREEE (reference sequence). CDR3 nucleotide sequence: TGTGCCAGCAGCTTGCGGAGGGAAAACACTGAAGCTTTCTTT. Translating gives CASSLRRENTEAFF. The variable domain in full, with the rest retrieved from reference TRBV5-4 and TRBJ1-1, is ETGVTQSPTHLIKTRGQQVTLRCSSQSGHNTVSWYQQALGQGPQFIFQYYREEENGRGNFPPRFSGLQFPNYSSELNVNALELDDSALYLCASSLRRENTEAFFGQGTRLTVV.

V usage is TRBV15 and J usage is TRBJ2-3; 7 nucleotides agree with TRBD2. J lost 5 bases, V lost 5 bases, and 10 bases had no gene match. CDR1 is LNHNV and CDR2 is YYDKDF in the germline V gene (reference sequence). The CDR3 length is 15 residues. CDR3: CATSPHSGLVDTQYF. Written as DNA, the CDR3 is TGTGCCACCAGCCCGCACTCTGGACTAGTAGATACGCAGTATTTT.

The chain joins TRBV7-9 to TRBJ2-7; D gene uncertain. The CDR3 runs 13 residues. The ends were cut back, 5 bases at V and 3 bases at J, with 11 bases in the middle. Germline CDR1 reads SEHNR; CDR2 reads FQNEAQ (reference sequence). CDR3 in amino acids: CASSPHSGYEQYF. CDR3 bases: TGTGCCAGCAGCCCGCACTCCGGCTACGAGCAGTACTTC. Full variable domain (rest looked up from reference TRBV7-9 and TRBJ2-7): DTGVSQNPRHKITKRGQNVTFRCDPISEHNRLYWYRQTLGQGPEFLTYFQNEAQLEKSRLLSDRFSAERPKGSFSTLEIQRTEQGDSAMYLCASSPHSGYEQYFGPGTRLTVT.

V is TRBV5-1 and J is TRBJ2-7; 8 bases are shared with TRBD1. The germline CDR1 and CDR2 sequences are SGHRS and YFSETQ. V dropped 0 bases and J dropped 2; count of bases not matched to a gene: 16. There are 19 residues in the CDR3. The CDR3 nucleotides are TGCGCCAGCAGCTTGGACCGGGACAGGCCCACCCGCACCCCCTACGAGCAGTACTTC. This encodes CASSLDRDRPTRTPYEQYF.

This sequence joins TRBV28 and TRBJ2-7; D possibly corresponds to TRBD2 (5 bases). This CDR3 is 15 amino acids long. Per germline, CDR1 MDHEN and CDR2 SYDVKM. The V and J ends lost 6 bases and 2 bases respectively, with 17 bases between them. The CDR3 region is CASSSPPAGTYEQYF. The CDR3 coding sequence is TGTGCCAGCAGCAGCCCCCCCGCCGGGACCTACGAGCAGTACTTC.

The chain recombines TRBV5-1 with TRBJ2-1, with 10 bases lining up with TRBD2. Germline V gene lookup returns CDR1 SGHRS and CDR2 YFSETQ. Unmatched junction bases numbered 2, after V lost 4 bases and J lost 1 base. The CDR3 consists of 15 residues. For the CDR3, the DNA is TGCGCCAGCAGCGTAGCGGGGGGATCCTACAATGAGCAGTTCTTC. It translates to CASSVAGGSYNEQFF.

This clone is a singleton in its sample. Other DNA sequences from this sample encode an identical CDR3 as well. The chain couples TRBV28 to TRBJ1-2; D remains unclear. This CDR3 is built from 12 residues. V shed 2 bases and J shed 5 bases, with 6 bases lying between them. Germline V gene data show CDR1 as MDHEN and CDR2 as SYDVKM. This CDR3 is CASSLSGYGYTF. In nucleotides, the CDR3 is TGTGCCAGCAGTTTAAGCGGTTATGGCTACACCTTC.

This chain uses TRBV29-1 with TRBJ1-1; 10 positions match TRBD1. The V and J ends lost 4 bases and 5 bases, in that order; junction bases with no gene match: 4. The germline V gene encodes CDR1 SQVTM and CDR2 ANQGSEA. The CDR3 consists of 13 residues. CDR3 sequence (DNA): TGCAGCGTTGGACAGGGGGCGCGGACTGAAGCTTTCTTT. Translated, it gives CSVGQGARTEAFF.

This chain joins TRBV5-1 and TRBJ2-5, with TRBD2 identical over 11 bases. The CDR3 spans 15 residues. The V and J ends lost 3 bases and 3 bases, in that order; junction bases with no gene match: 4. The germline gives CDR1 SGHRS, CDR2 YFSETQ. The CDR3 sequence is CASSSSGGPEETQYF. CDR3 DNA: TGCGCCAGCAGCTCTAGCGGGGGGCCTGAAGAGACCCAGTACTTC.

CDR3 nucleotide sequence: TGTGCCAGCAGCTTGTTTTCCGGAGCCAAAAACATTCAGTACTTC. It encodes CASSLFSGAKNIQYF. This sequence joins TRBV5-6 and TRBJ2-4; D call uncertain. V was shortened by 1 base and J by 0 bases, with 8 bases between the two germline ends. The V gene's germline CDR1 is SGHDT and CDR2 YYEEEE. The CDR3 spans 15 residues.

The chain links TRBV2 to TRBJ2-7; D is perhaps TRBD1 (5 bases). Trimming pared 11 bases from V and 3 bases from J, leaving 14 bases between. The CDR3 has 12 amino acids. Looked up from germline, CDR1 is SNHLY and CDR2 is FYNNEI. In DNA, the CDR3 is TGTGCCTCTCGGCGACAGAGCTACGAGCAGTACTTC. Translation gives CASRRQSYEQYF.

The J gene is TRBJ1-1, the V gene TRBV19; D possibly corresponds to TRBD1 (5 bases). The CDR3 sequence is 14 residues long. Germline CDR1 and CDR2: LNHDA and SQIVND (reference sequence). Trimming removed 7 bases at V and 1 base at J, with 13 bases between. The CDR3 loop is CASTTRAPNTEAFF. The CDR3 DNA reads as TGTGCCAGTACAACCAGGGCCCCGAACACTGAAGCTTTCTTT.

V gene TRBV5-5 combines with J gene TRBJ2-3, with D possibly being TRBD2 (7 bases). Germline V gene sequence: CDR1 SGHKS, CDR2 YYEKEE (reference sequence). The CDR3 totals 14 residues. Deletions cut 4 bases from V and 6 bases from J, with 15 bases between. CDR3 bases: TGTGCCAGCAGCACAAGGGGGGGAGGGGATACGCAGTATTTT. Translating gives CASSTRGGGDTQYF.